This T cell receptor beta chain is drawn from a study of T-cell reconstitution after alpha-beta-depleted transplantation in children. Points from the study as a whole: When one year had passed after transplant, most T-cell counts and diversity came from newly produced T cells. In patients about two months after transplant, alpha-beta T cells reportedly arose from several hundred expanded graft clones. Surviving recipient T cells and thymic progenitors produced the high day-60 TCRbeta diversity seen in some patients.

A word on this clonotype: Its antigen is unidentified.

With V trimmed by 4 bases and J by 6 bases, 5 bases remained unmatched. Germline V gene lookup returns CDR1 ENHRY and CDR2 SYGVKD. CDR3 length: 14 amino acids. TCRbeta library construction was performed incorporating unique molecular identifiers. TCRdb re-analysed the PCR reads in MiXCR, keeping a single row per CDR3 protein. The table records about 250,000 distinct CDR3 sequences, 20% to 30% of them present only once. This sequence was found in a female patient between 2 and 15 years old who had a stem cell transplant for congenital amegakaryocytic thrombocytopenia, so the T cells may come from the graft donor. The sample here was PBMCs, mostly from graft donor cells, taken 360 days after TCRalphabeta/CD19-depleted stem cell transplant. V usage is TRBV10-3 and J usage is TRBJ1-1, with 10 nucleotides matching TRBD1. CDR3 sequence (DNA): TGTGCCATCAGTGCGGGACAGGGGAGCCCTGAAGCTTTCTTT. Translated: CAISAGQGSPEAFF.